A selection of T cell receptor beta chains follows, all from one sample in a study of shared clonotypes between healthy human individuals. TCRdb keeps only in-frame clones here, not all; method: immunoSEQ multiplex PCR. The sample shows some 2,000,000 clones, roughly 95% of them seen only once. The material sequenced was naive CD4+ T cells sorted from blood. The origin of the receptors is a man younger than 35 in good health. CDR3s include the opening cysteine and the closing phenylalanine or tryptophan. Each record gives: clone size, V gene, D gene, J gene, CDR3 DNA, CDR3 protein. A D gene is named only where the DNA matches it firmly. Expanded clones get a size class; other rows say once, few or many, or leave the size out.

-,TRBV19,TRBD1,TRBJ2-3,TGTGCCAGTAGCTTGACAGGGGTCACAGATACGCAGTATTTT,CASSLTGVTDTQYF
once,TRBV5-1,TRBD1,TRBJ2-1,TGCGCCAGCAGCCGGCCGGACTCCGGGACAGGGGGTTACAATGAGCAGTTCTTC,CASSRPDSGTGGYNEQFF
-,TRBV6-5,TRBD1,TRBJ2-7,TGTGCCAGCAGTTACTCGTCCGGGACAGGGGGCGGCGAGCAGTACTTC,CASSYSSGTGGGEQYF
-,TRBV4-1,-,TRBJ1-5,TGCGCCAGCAGCCAAGAAGGCGGGGGCGGTGGTCATCAGCCCCAGCATTTT,CASSQEGGGGGHQPQHF
-,TRBV28,TRBD1,TRBJ1-6,TGTGCCAGCAGTTGGTTGGACAGGGAGAATTCACCCCTCCACTTT,CASSWLDRENSPLHF
-,TRBV6-5,TRBD2,TRBJ2-1,TGTGCCAGCAGTCAAGGACTAGTCTCCTACAATGAGCAGTTCTTC,CASSQGLVSYNEQFF
-,TRBV11-2,-,TRBJ2-7,TGTGCCAGCAGCTCGGTGAGCATCCGGGAAAACTACGAGCAGTACTTC,CASSSVSIRENYEQYF
-,TRBV6-4,-,TRBJ2-1,TGTGCCAGCAGTGTACTTCAGTCGAGCTCCTACAATGAGCAGTTCTTC,CASSVLQSSSYNEQFF
-,TRBV10-3,TRBD1,TRBJ2-7,TGTGCCATCAGTCCCGGGACAGGGGGTGCCTACGAGCAGTACTTC,CAISPGTGGAYEQYF
-,TRBV20-1,-,TRBJ2-5,TGCAGTGCTAGGGGGGTTGTGACCCAGTACTTC,CSARGVVTQYF
-,TRBV2,-,TRBJ2-7,TGTGCCAGCAATTACTTTGGTTACGAGCAGTACTTC,CASNYFGYEQYF
-,TRBV28,-,TRBJ2-3,TGTGCCAGCAGTTTAACAGATACGCAGTATTTT,CASSLTDTQYF
-,TRBV10-3,-,TRBJ1-2,TGTGCCATCAGTGAGTCGGGGGGCGTCGATGGCTACACCTTC,CAISESGGVDGYTF
-,TRBV30,-,TRBJ2-2,TGTGCCTGGAGTCCCGCAGGGTACGCCGGGGAGCTGTTTTTT,CAWSPAGYAGELFF
-,TRBV5-1,-,TRBJ1-5,TGCGCCAGCAGCCCTTATTCTCTGGGGGCAAATCAGCCCCAGCATTTT,CASSPYSLGANQPQHF
-,TRBV10-3,-,TRBJ2-1,TGTGCCATCAGCCCAGGGGTGGGCGATGAGCAGTTCTTC,CAISPGVGDEQFF
-,TRBV9,TRBD2,TRBJ2-7,TGTGCCAGCAGCCCTCCCCTGGGGACGGGAGGGCCGGGAGAGCAGTACTTC,CASSPPLGTGGPGEQYF
-,TRBV5-4,-,TRBJ1-1,TGTGCCAGCAGCTTGGTTTCGTTGAACACTGAAGCTTTCTTT,CASSLVSLNTEAFF
-,TRBV6-5,-,TRBJ2-1,TGTGCCAGCAGGTCCGGAAGAGCGGCAACTGAGCAGTTCTTC,CASRSGRAATEQFF
once,TRBV19,-,TRBJ2-3,TGTGCCAGTAGTATGGCGGGCGGGAGCACAGATACGCAGTATTTT,CASSMAGGSTDTQYF
-,TRBV6-7,TRBD1,TRBJ1-3,TGTGCCAGCAGTTACGGACAGGGCTGGCCTGGAAACACCATATATTTT,CASSYGQGWPGNTIYF
-,TRBV7-8,TRBD2,TRBJ2-2,TGTGCCAGCAGCCTAGGGACTAGCGGGACCAACACCGGGGAGCTGTTTTTT,CASSLGTSGTNTGELFF
-,TRBV11-3,TRBD2,TRBJ2-1,TGTGCCAGCAGCCCCCACGGGGGGGGTGAGCAGTTCTTC,CASSPHGGGEQFF
once,TRBV5-1,-,TRBJ1-6,TGCGCCAGCAGCTTGGAGGCAGGAAATTCACCCCTCCACTTT,CASSLEAGNSPLHF
-,TRBV6-6,TRBD1,TRBJ1-6,TGTGCCAGCAGGAGAGGGACAGGTAATTCACCCCTCCACTTT,CASRRGTGNSPLHF
-,TRBV21-1,-,TRBJ1-5,TGTGCCAACCTGGACAGGGATGTCGGTCAGCCCCAGCATTTT,CANLDRDVGQPQHF
-,TRBV29-1,-,TRBJ1-1,TGCAGCGTTGTCATGAGTGACACTGAAGCTTTCTTT,CSVVMSDTEAFF
-,TRBV6-5,-,TRBJ1-2,TGTGCCAGCACCGACGGTGGAAACTATGGCTACACCTTC,CASTDGGNYGYTF
-,TRBV10-3,-,TRBJ2-5,TGTGCCATCAGTGAGTCGAGGCAGGGCCGGGAGACCCAGTACTTC,CAISESRQGRETQYF
-,TRBV7-3,-,TRBJ1-2,TGTGCCAGCAGCTTAAGGCCAGGAGACGCCTATGGCTACACCTTC,CASSLRPGDAYGYTF
-,TRBV6-1,-,TRBJ2-5,TGTGCCAGCAGTCTCGGAAAGGCCCAGTACTTC,CASSLGKAQYF
-,TRBV2,-,TRBJ1-6,TGTGCCAGCACCCCCGGAAATTCACCCCTCCACTTT,CASTPGNSPLHF
-,TRBV9,-,TRBJ2-7,TGTGCCAGCAGCGGATCGGAGGGGTCGGGGGTGAACTACGAGCAGTACTTC,CASSGSEGSGVNYEQYF
-,TRBV9,-,TRBJ2-3,TGTGCCAGCAGCGGGGACCTCACAGATACGCAGTATTTT,CASSGDLTDTQYF
-,TRBV11-1,TRBD1,TRBJ2-6,TGTGCCAGCAGCGCTTCGGGACAGATCTTCTCTGGGGCCAACGTCCTGACTTTC,CASSASGQIFSGANVLTF
-,TRBV15,TRBD2,TRBJ2-5,TGTGCCACCAGCAGAGGTCTAGCGGGAGGGCGGGAGACCCAGTACTTC,CATSRGLAGGRETQYF
-,TRBV28,TRBD1,TRBJ1-2,TGTGCCAGCAGTTTCAGGACAGGGGATGGCTACACCTTC,CASSFRTGDGYTF
-,TRBV10-3,TRBD1,TRBJ2-5,TGTGCCATCAGAGACAGGGAGACAGAGACCCAGTACTTC,CAIRDRETETQYF
once,TRBV7-8,-,TRBJ2-6,TGTGCCAGCAGCTTTGCCGGGGTTCCCCTCTCCTCTGGGGCCAACGTCCTGACTTTC,CASSFAGVPLSSGANVLTF
-,TRBV19,-,TRBJ1-6,TGTGCCAACAAAGGGGGGCGCAATTCACCCCTCCACTTT,CANKGGRNSPLHF
-,TRBV10-3,TRBD1,TRBJ2-7,TGTGCCATCAGTGCAGGGACAGGGTCGTACGAGCAGTACTTC,CAISAGTGSYEQYF
-,TRBV4-2,-,TRBJ1-1,TGTGCCAGCAGCCAAGGCCCGGACACCGAAGCTTTCTTT,CASSQGPDTEAFF
-,TRBV2,-,TRBJ1-2,TGTGCCAGCAGTGAAACAGGTGCTAACTATGGCTACACCTTC,CASSETGANYGYTF
few,TRBV6-5,-,TRBJ1-6,TGTGCCAGCAGAACGTCGGAGACAGGCAATTCACCCCTCCACTTT,CASRTSETGNSPLHF
-,TRBV29-1,-,TRBJ2-2,TGCAGCGTTGGCCCCGGGACTGACACCGGGGAGCTGTTTTTT,CSVGPGTDTGELFF
-,TRBV5-1,-,TRBJ2-3,TGCGCCAGCAGCCGAGACGACATGAGTACGCAGTATTTT,CASSRDDMSTQYF
once,TRBV11-2,-,TRBJ2-2,TGTGCCAGCAGCTACCGAGGCGTGAACACCGGGGAGCTGTTTTTT,CASSYRGVNTGELFF
-,TRBV4-3,TRBD1,TRBJ2-3,TGCGCCAGCAGCACGCGACAGGGGAACACAGATACGCAGTATTTT,CASSTRQGNTDTQYF
-,TRBV4-1,TRBD2,TRBJ2-5,TGCGCCAGCAGCGATTGGGGCGGGAGAGGGCAAGAGACCCAGTACTTC,CASSDWGGRGQETQYF
once,TRBV7-9,-,TRBJ1-6,TGTGCCAGCAGCTTAGTGGGGGAACGCAATTCACCCCTCCACTTT,CASSLVGERNSPLHF
-,TRBV5-1,TRBD1,TRBJ1-2,TGCGCCAGCAGCTTCCCGACAGGGGGTGGTTATGGCTACACCTTC,CASSFPTGGGYGYTF
-,TRBV7-6,-,TRBJ2-3,TGTGCCAGCAGCTTAGTAGGGGATACGCAGTATTTT,CASSLVGDTQYF
-,TRBV5-6,-,TRBJ2-7,TGTGCCAGCAGCTTGTCGATAGCCGACTACGAGCAGTACTTC,CASSLSIADYEQYF
-,TRBV4-3,TRBD1,TRBJ1-4,TGCGCCAGCAGCCAAGACGGAGGGGGCGACACTAATGAAAAACTGTTTTTT,CASSQDGGGDTNEKLFF
-,TRBV18,-,TRBJ2-7,TGTGCCAGCTCACCAGACGTGGGAAACGAGCAGTACTTC,CASSPDVGNEQYF